Listed below are T cell receptor beta chains from one sample, sequenced in a study of T-cell memory formation after mild COVID-19. Using its own MiXCR run on the 5' RACE reads, TCRdb lists one record per CDR3 protein. The table lists 540,000 or so distinct CDR3 sequences, roughly 20% of them singletons. What was sequenced was PBMCs or a T cell subset sorted from them (not recorded which). The receptors derive from an adult woman who had mild COVID-19 (a few samples of this study predate the infection). Cell type and time point are not known. The conserved cysteine and the conserved F or W are not part of the CDR3 here.

TRBV6-1	ASSPWGETYEQY
TRBV6-2/TRBV6-3	ASSPRGFKEKLF
TRBV7-9	ASSPLRVWVMNTEAF
TRBV12-3/TRBV12-4	ASLLAGADREQF
TRBV7-3	ASSAQKGPYNEQF
TRBV15	ATSLPAGGLGNEQF
TRBV7-8	ASSLDPGSDTEAF
TRBV5-1	ASSNRTSRTDTQY
TRBV10-3	AISDSYEQY
TRBV2	ASSEGVGTQY
TRBV18	ASSPSGQGTGQPQH
TRBV5-1	ASSLVRGAPEAF
TRBV5-6	ASSLGFDRGFGKNIQY
TRBV6-5	ASRLADVGAYEQY
TRBV20-1	SAVAGGPDEQY
TRBV2	ASSEAGVRYNEQF
TRBV12-3/TRBV12-4	ASRATGNPGELF
TRBV5-5	ASSLDFQETQY
TRBV24-1	ATSDSGRGDEQF
TRBV12-3/TRBV12-4	ASSHRLGRRSPDSPLH
TRBV11-2	ASSVWGSSHNEQF
TRBV6-5	ASSYKALNTEAF
TRBV6-1	ASSEYYGVTEAF
TRBV6-2/TRBV6-3	ASSSTSADRGHYNEQF
TRBV20-1	SAPLSGGAWDEQF
TRBV2	ASSREATSSGANVLT
TRBV12-3/TRBV12-4	ASSRLAGGLSEQF
TRBV4-1	ASSPTGEGSYEQY
TRBV2	ASRSDSAHSPLN
TRBV27	ASSLGFWVGEKLF
TRBV29-1	SVDPPEQETQY
TRBV4-2	ASSLNYGTDTQY
TRBV9	ASSVAEGTPYEQY
TRBV29-1	SVDTGKGTEAF
TRBV20-1	SAGTGALDTQY
TRBV3-1	ASSQGQMGYYNEQF
TRBV30	AWSASSGYGYT
TRBV5-1	ASSFTPSWTSGGASEETQY
TRBV7-9	ASSQTLSGVPRGANSEAF
TRBV12-3/TRBV12-4	ASSPRLEYNYGYT
TRBV3-1	ASSQGRDSNSPLH
TRBV3-1	ASRTSGSPTTGELF
TRBV6-1	ASSEYGGQETQY
TRBV6-6	ASSYGGTGKNEQF
TRBV5-6	ASSLVRRGRETEAF
TRBV29-1	SVRPGLEAF
TRBV7-9	ASSSFVGGSGANVLT
TRBV13	ASSAQGSAYEQY
TRBV4-2	ASSQDRGPRELF
TRBV7-8	ASSLEVAGDSYNEQF
TRBV6-5	ASSYSGQLLGGYT
TRBV24-1	ATSDVAGNEQF
TRBV5-1	ASSLSEGQGTEAF
TRBV7-6	ASSLGPLQY